The clone carrying this T cell receptor beta chain appeared a few times. This sample was taken from a study of blood T cell repertoires in COVID-19. The CDR3 spans 16 residues. Germline CDR1 reads KGHSH; CDR2 reads LQKENI. V trimming: 3 bases; J trimming: 4 bases; junction bases outside the gene matches: 7. Generated by immunoSEQ multiplex PCR, the TCRdb table keeps only in-frame clones and is missing some. The data contain about 260,000 clones, roughly 80% of them singletons. The chain employs TRBV18 and TRBJ1-3; 9 bases match TRBD1. The sequenced sample was peripheral blood. The TCR was taken from a woman aged 45 to 65 who had recovered from COVID-19. The CDR3 DNA is TGTGCCAGCTCACCCGCGGGACAGGGTACAGGAAACACCATATATTTT. It yields the protein CASSPAGQGTGNTIYF.